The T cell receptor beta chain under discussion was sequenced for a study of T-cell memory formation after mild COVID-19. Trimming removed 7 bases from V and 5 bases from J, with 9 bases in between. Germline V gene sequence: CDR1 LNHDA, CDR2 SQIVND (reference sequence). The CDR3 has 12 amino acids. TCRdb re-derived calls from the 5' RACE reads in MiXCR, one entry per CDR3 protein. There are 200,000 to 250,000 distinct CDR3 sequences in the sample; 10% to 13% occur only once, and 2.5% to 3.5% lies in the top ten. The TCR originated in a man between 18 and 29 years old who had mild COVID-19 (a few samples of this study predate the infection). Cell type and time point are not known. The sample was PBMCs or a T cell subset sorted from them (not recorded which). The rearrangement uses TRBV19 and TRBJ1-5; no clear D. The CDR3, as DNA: TGTGCCAGTAAGGTGGGTTATCAGCCCCAGCATTTT. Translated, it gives CASKVGYQPQHF.